These 19 T cell receptor beta chains share one sample of origin, sequenced in a study of cytomegalovirus exposure and HLA in healthy donors. The method was immunoSEQ multiplex PCR; TCRdb's version includes in-frame clones alone and lacks a portion of them. Seen here are about 310,000 clones, 88% observed once, and the top ten hold about 0.96%. The specimen sequenced was PBMCs. These receptors were taken from a man aged 25-45 years in good health and CMV-seronegative.

This rearrangement joins TRBV12-5 to TRBJ1-2; 7 bases align to TRBD1. Germline assignment: CDR1 LGHNT and CDR2 FRNRAP. This CDR3 is built from 14 residues. J was trimmed by 6 bases and V by 5 bases; bases with no gene match: 9. CDR3 sequence: CASGPGEGAHGYTF. The CDR3 DNA follows: TGTGCTAGTGGTCCAGGAGAGGGGGCCCATGGCTACACCTTC.

The rearrangement joins TRBV21-1 to TRBJ1-4. TRBV21-1 is noted as a pseudogene. CDR3 size: 13 residues. This chain's CDR3 is CASSLSPHEKLFF. In DNA, the CDR3 is TGTGCCAGCAGCCTAAGTCCCCATGAAAAACTGTTTTTT.

This chain uses TRBV14 with TRBJ1-2, with TRBD1 identical over 9 bases. The CDR3 is made up of 17 amino acids. CDR1 SGHDN and CDR2 FVKESK come from the germline V gene. V shed 3 bases and J 3 bases; nucleotides not matched to a gene: 11. CDR3 nucleotide sequence: TGTGCCAGCAGCCATAGACAGGGGGGGCTTGAAGACTATGGCTACACCTTC. It codes for CASSHRQGGLEDYGYTF.

This chain links TRBV4-1 with TRBJ2-6, with 8 bases lining up with TRBD1. In germline, CDR1 is MGHRA, CDR2 YSYEKL. The CDR3 totals 19 residues. V dropped 1 base and J dropped 0; count of bases not matched to a gene: 8. The CDR3: CASSQGWGQVYSGANVLTF. DNA of the CDR3: TGCGCCAGCAGCCAAGGCTGGGGACAGGTCTACTCTGGGGCCAACGTCCTGACTTTC.

This clone was recorded a few times. This chain connects TRBV6-1 to TRBJ2-7; D might be TRBD1 (6 bases). Germline CDR1 MNHNS, CDR2 SASEGT. There are 13 residues in the CDR3. Trimming pared 11 bases from V and 0 bases from J, leaving 14 bases between. CDR3 protein: CAGLDRTSYEQYF. CDR3 DNA: TGTGCCGGATTAGACAGGACCTCCTACGAGCAGTACTTC.

This clone has just one count. V gene TRBV5-1 combines with J gene TRBJ2-7, with D perhaps matching TRBD1 (5 bases). Trimming took 0 bases from V and 0 from J, leaving 10 bases between them. This CDR3 is built from 15 residues. Germline lookup yields CDR1 SGHRS and CDR2 YFSETQ. CDR3 in DNA: TGCGCCAGCAGCTTGGAAGGGGATTCCTCCTACGAGCAGTACTTC. Translation gives CASSLEGDSSYEQYF.

CDR3 loop: CASSARLSFGSDTQYF. The CDR3 DNA is TGTGCCAGCAGCGCCCGACTGAGCTTTGGGTCAGATACGCAGTATTTT. This chain joins TRBV7-2 and TRBJ2-3, with D unresolved. Germline CDR1 SGHTA, CDR2 FQGNSA. The CDR3 runs to 16 residues. Trimming took off 5 bases at V and 4 bases at J, with 19 bases between the two ends.

The gene calls are TRBV27 and TRBJ2-1, with TRBD1 identical over 7 bases. V was pared by 8 bases and J by 1 base, with 5 bases of the junction left unmatched. The germline V gene has CDR1 MNHEY and CDR2 SMNVEV (reference sequence). This CDR3 has 14 residues. The CDR3 sequence is CASGQAVSYNEQFF. The DNA for the CDR3 is TGTGCCAGCGGACAGGCGGTATCCTACAATGAGCAGTTCTTC.

This chain's CDR3 is CASVPGRTGANQPQHF. The CDR3 DNA reads as TGTGCCAGCGTTCCCGGTAGGACAGGGGCCAATCAGCCCCAGCATTTT. The chain couples TRBV2 to TRBJ1-5, with TRBD1 matching over 9 bases. This CDR3 is built from 16 residues. The V and J ends lost 8 bases and 3 bases, in that order; junction bases with no gene match: 11. The germline V gene has CDR1 SNHLY and CDR2 FYNNEI. Looking up the rest from reference TRBV2 and TRBJ1-5 gives the full variable domain: EPEVTQTPSHQVTQMGQEVILRCVPISNHLYFYWYRQILGQKVEFLVSFYNNEISEKSEIFDDQFSVERPDGSNFTLKIRSTKLEDSAMYFCASVPGRTGANQPQHFGDGTRLSIL.

The V and J genes are TRBV27 and TRBJ2-7, with D perhaps TRBD2 (5 bases). The CDR3 has 16 amino acids. Trimming removed 3 bases from V and 0 bases from J, with 15 bases in between. Germline V gives CDR1 MNHEY, CDR2 SMNVEV (reference sequence). This CDR3 is CASSLSRAGSSYEQYF. CDR3 bases: TGTGCCAGCAGTTTGTCGCGGGCTGGAAGCTCCTACGAGCAGTACTTC.

For the CDR3, the DNA is TGTGCCAGCAGCTTGGATGATGACGGCCGGAGAGGTTACATTCAGTACTTC. This gives the protein CASSLDDDGRRGYIQYF. The chain is built from TRBV5-5 and TRBJ2-4; D unclear. Germline V gene sequence: CDR1 SGHKS, CDR2 YYEKEE (reference sequence). The CDR3 spans 17 residues. Trimming pared 0 bases from V and 8 bases from J, leaving 21 bases between. Using reference TRBV5-5 and TRBJ2-4 for the parts outside the CDR3, the full variable domain is DAGVTQSPTHLIKTRGQQVTLRCSPISGHKSVSWYQQVLGQGPQFIFQYYEKEERGRGNFPDRFSARQFPNYSSELNVNALLLGDSALYLCASSLDDDGRRGYIQYFGAGTRLSVL.

This rearrangement joins TRBV7-8 to TRBJ1-6; 9 nucleotides agree with TRBD1. Germline V gives CDR1 SGHVS, CDR2 FQNEAQ. The CDR3 totals 15 residues. The V gene end was trimmed by 4 bases and the J gene end by 8 bases; junction bases not matched to a gene: 6. CDR3 sequence reads: CASSSRTGDDSPLHF. CDR3 bases: TGTGCCAGCAGCTCGAGGACAGGGGATGATTCACCCCTCCACTTT.

This chain uses TRBV5-5 with TRBJ2-2; D may be TRBD2 (6 bases). Trimming took 4 bases from V and 7 from J, leaving 20 bases between them. The CDR3 contains 16 residues. The V gene's germline CDR1 is SGHKS and CDR2 YYEKEE (reference sequence). The CDR3 sequence is CASSTAGYGLGGELFF. The DNA for the CDR3 is TGTGCCAGCAGCACCGCGGGGTACGGTTTGGGCGGGGAGCTGTTTTTT.

This rearrangement joins TRBV7-2 to TRBJ1-6; TRBD1 agrees at 9 bases. This CDR3 contains 15 residues. Germline V CDR1 and CDR2: SGHTA, FQGNSA. Unmatched junction bases numbered 12, after V lost 5 bases and J lost 13 bases. The CDR3 spells CASSPVLGQGSPLHF. For the CDR3, the DNA is TGTGCCAGCAGCCCCGTTCTAGGACAGGGGTCCCCCCTCCACTTT. The full variable domain, its missing parts supplied by reference TRBV7-2 and TRBJ1-6, is GAGVSQSPSNKVTEKGKDVELRCDPISGHTALYWYRQSLGQGLEFLIYFQGNSAPDKSGLPSDRFSAERTGGSVSTLTIQRTQQEDSAVYLCASSPVLGQGSPLHFGNGTRLTVT.

The CDR3 spells CASSTSGGARQETQYF. The CDR3 nucleotides are TGTGCCAGCAGCACTAGTGGCGGGGCCCGGCAAGAGACCCAGTACTTC. The chain combines TRBV11-2 with TRBJ2-5; tentatively, D is TRBD2 (6 bases). The CDR3 is made up of 16 amino acids. Germline-derived CDR1 and CDR2 are SGHAT and FQNNGV. The ends were cut back, 5 bases at V and 2 bases at J, with 18 bases in the middle.

This chain uses TRBV19 with TRBJ2-3; 11 bases map to TRBD2. Germline-derived CDR1 and CDR2 are LNHDA and SQIVND (reference sequence). Trimming cost V 7 bases and J 5 bases; bases outside gene matches: 14. The CDR3 covers 17 residues. The CDR3 sequence: CASKTTAASGGRDTQYF. In DNA, the CDR3 is TGTGCCAGTAAAACGACGGCGGCTAGCGGGGGGCGAGATACGCAGTATTTT.

J is TRBJ1-2 and V is TRBV7-9, with D maybe TRBD1 (5 bases). Between the trimmed V and J ends, which lost 5 bases and 0 bases, there was a span of 7 bases. Germline loops: CDR1 SEHNR, CDR2 FQNEAQ (reference sequence). The CDR3 contains 13 residues. In DNA, the CDR3 is TGTGCCAGCAGCGAGACAGCTAACTATGGCTACACCTTC. It encodes CASSETANYGYTF.

In DNA form, the CDR3 reads TGTGCCAGCACCCTGACAGCAACTAATGAAAAACTGTTTTTT. Amino acid sequence: CASTLTATNEKLFF. V usage is TRBV6-6 and J usage is TRBJ1-4, with D perhaps matching TRBD1 (5 bases). This CDR3 is 14 amino acids long. The germline gives CDR1 MNHNY, CDR2 SVGAGI (reference sequence). The V end lost 7 bases, the J end lost 0 bases, and 9 bases lay between the germline ends.

The V gene is TRBV19, the J gene TRBJ2-7, with TRBD1 matching 7 bases. CDR3 size: 14 residues. Trimming removed 4 bases from V and 3 bases from J; junction bases left unmatched: 6. Germline V gene data show CDR1 as LNHDA and CDR2 as SQIVND (reference sequence). The CDR3 loop reads CASSRDDRVYEQYF. CDR3 DNA: TGTGCCAGTAGTAGAGACGACAGGGTCTACGAGCAGTACTTC. Filled out from reference TRBV19 and TRBJ2-7, the complete variable domain reads DGGITQSPKYLFRKEGQNVTLSCEQNLNHDAMYWYRQDPGQGLRLIYYSQIVNDFQKGDIAEGYSVSREKKESFPLTVTSAQKNPTAFYLCASSRDDRVYEQYFGPGTRLTVT.